The rows below give T cell receptor beta chains drawn from one sample of a study of cytomegalovirus exposure and HLA in healthy donors. The assay was immunoSEQ multiplex PCR, and TCRdb's table has in-frame clones only and misses some. The sample has about 140,000 clones, around 85% seen once; the top ten hold roughly 8.8%. Sequenced: PBMCs. These receptors came from a woman in her fifties or sixties in good health and CMV-seropositive. CDR3s include the opening cysteine and the closing phenylalanine or tryptophan. D genes are given only for firm matches. The size of a clone is reported for some rows only, either as once, few or many, or as a class for expanded clones.

abundance,v_gene,d_gene,j_gene,CDR3aa,CDR3nt
-,TRBV27,TRBD1,TRBJ2-7,CASREQWTGGYEQYF,TGTGCCAGCAGGGAACAATGGACAGGGGGTTACGAGCAGTACTTC
-,TRBV7-8,TRBD2,TRBJ2-1,CASSLARTSGGTYNEQFF,TGTGCCAGCAGCTTAGCACGGACTAGCGGGGGGACATACAATGAGCAGTTCTTC
once,TRBV5-5,TRBD1,TRBJ1-1,CASSFDRANTEAFF,TGTGCCAGCAGCTTCGACAGGGCGAACACTGAAGCTTTCTTT
-,TRBV5-4,TRBD1,TRBJ1-2,CASSSQGLAYGYTF,TGTGCCAGCAGCTCACAGGGGTTAGCCTATGGCTACACCTTC
-,TRBV19,TRBD1,TRBJ1-4,CASRTGVNEKLFF,TGTGCCAGCAGGACAGGAGTTAATGAAAAACTGTTTTTT
once,TRBV30,TRBD1,TRBJ1-5,CAWDRGNNQPQHF,TGTGCCTGGGACAGGGGGAACAATCAGCCCCAGCATTTT
-,TRBV29-1,TRBD1,TRBJ1-5,CSVGGQGEQPQHF,TGCAGCGTTGGGGGACAGGGAGAGCAGCCCCAGCATTTT
-,TRBV10-3,-,TRBJ1-1,CAISGDSYTEAFF,TGTGCCATCAGTGGAGACAGCTACACTGAAGCTTTCTTT
-,TRBV6-1,TRBD1,TRBJ2-2,CASTWGTGVKGELFF,TGTGCCAGCACCTGGGGGACAGGGGTCAAGGGGGAGCTGTTTTTT
-,TRBV6-4,-,TRBJ2-5,CASSADIFQETQYF,TGTGCCAGCAGCGCCGACATTTTCCAAGAGACCCAGTACTTC
-,TRBV6-1,-,TRBJ2-7,CASSEALWAGESYEQYF,TGTGCCAGCAGTGAAGCGCTTTGGGCAGGGGAGTCCTACGAGCAGTACTTC